The rows below give T cell receptor beta chains drawn from one sample of a study of blood T cell repertoires in COVID-19. Clones were read by immunoSEQ multiplex PCR, and TCRdb kept only the in-frame ones, dropping some. The repertoire has about 330,000 clones, approximately 89% of them found once; the top ten carry under 6%. What was sequenced was PBMCs or T cells enriched from blood (not recorded which). These receptors all come from a man aged 25-45 years who had recovered from COVID-19. The CDR3 runs from the conserved cysteine through the conserved F or W. D genes are given only for firm matches.

j_call,d_call,v_call,cdr3_aa,cdr3_nt
TRBJ2-2,NA,TRBV10-3,CAISGGDANTGELFF,TGTGCCATCAGTGGGGGGGACGCGAACACCGGGGAGCTGTTTTTT
TRBJ1-1,TRBD1,TRBV5-1,CASSPDRGLTEAFF,TGCGCCAGCAGTCCTGACAGGGGCCTCACTGAAGCTTTCTTT
TRBJ2-6,TRBD2,TRBV30,CAWSVKGGAPGANVLTF,TGTGCCTGGAGTGTGAAGGGAGGGGCGCCTGGGGCCAACGTCCTGACTTTC
TRBJ1-5,TRBD1,TRBV6-2/TRBV6-3,CASSYDGTGVWDNQPQHF,TGTGCCAGCAGTTACGACGGGACAGGGGTCTGGGACAATCAGCCCCAGCATTTT
TRBJ2-5,TRBD2,TRBV11-2,CASSLRLRAGGEETQYF,TGTGCCAGCAGCTTACGGCTTCGAGCGGGGGGTGAAGAGACCCAGTACTTC
TRBJ2-4,NA,TRBV18,CASSRVGGLAKNIQYF,TGTGCCAGCTCACGGGTTGGGGGCTTAGCCAAAAACATTCAGTACTTC
TRBJ2-3,NA,TRBV9,CASSATGGHTDTQYF,TGTGCCAGCAGCGCGACAGGTGGGCACACAGATACGCAGTATTTT
TRBJ1-6,TRBD1,TRBV5-4,CASSLGQGVPDNSPLHF,TGTGCCAGCAGCTTAGGACAGGGAGTTCCGGATAATTCACCCCTCCACTTT
TRBJ2-1,NA,TRBV18,CASSSAGFSYNEQFF,TGTGCCAGCTCATCCGCGGGATTCTCCTACAATGAGCAGTTCTTC
TRBJ2-7,TRBD1,TRBV7-9,CASSFRDRTYEQYF,TGTGCCAGCAGCTTTAGGGACAGAACCTACGAGCAGTACTTC
TRBJ2-3,NA,TRBV28,CASSPVRDRGDTQYF,TGTGCCAGCAGTCCCGTTCGAGACCGCGGAGATACGCAGTATTTT
TRBJ1-5,TRBD1,TRBV28,CASSSPRDRGQPQHF,TGTGCCAGCAGTTCTCCAAGGGACAGGGGTCAGCCCCAGCATTTT
TRBJ1-6,NA,TRBV3-1/TRBV3-2,CASSQGDVDNSPLHF,TGTGCCAGCAGCCAAGGAGATGTCGATAATTCACCCCTCCACTTT
TRBJ1-2,NA,TRBV19,CASSTQDKSNYGYTF,TGTGCCAGTAGTACCCAGGACAAGTCTAACTATGGCTACACCTTC
TRBJ2-7,TRBD1,TRBV28,CASILTGGSYEQYF,TGTGCCAGCATCCTGACAGGGGGTTCCTACGAGCAGTACTTC
TRBJ2-3,TRBD1,TRBV7-2,CASSPDRASTDTQYF,TGTGCCAGCAGCCCAGACAGGGCAAGCACAGATACGCAGTATTTT
TRBJ2-3,TRBD1,TRBV27,CASSLYETGTGAIDTQYF,TGTGCCAGCAGTTTATACGAGACCGGGACAGGGGCAATAGATACGCAGTATTTT